This T cell receptor (beta chain) comes out of a study of blood T cell repertoires in COVID-19. Clones were sequenced by immunoSEQ multiplex PCR, and TCRdb holds only the in-frame ones, with some missing. The sample yields 110,000 to 150,000 clones, around 81% seen once. Per the germline V gene, CDR1 is ENHRY and CDR2 is SYGVKD. The CDR3 spans 14 residues. V lost 7 bases and J lost 4, with 16 bases in between. The chain has TRBV10-3 and TRBJ2-5, with a weak D call TRBD2 (6 bases). Sequenced input: peripheral blood. This clonotype originated in a human donor in a cohort sampled during active COVID-19. The DNA for the CDR3 is TGTGCCATCAAAGGCGGAGGGCTAGCAGAGACCCAGTACTTC. Amino acids: CAIKGGGLAETQYF.